What follows are 12 T cell receptor beta chains derived from one specimen sequenced in a study of blood T cells in healthy people across ages. It was with a sample-barcoded 5' primer and a J-beta primer mix that a second PCR of about 6 to 11 cycles was run. TCRdb independently ran MiXCR on the 5' RACE reads; one entry per CDR3 protein. The profile covers 780,000 or so distinct CDR3 sequences, with around 50% appearing a single time and roughly 24% taken by the ten largest. The specimen sequenced was blood. These TCRs come from a man aged 35 to 55 in good health.

The chain employs TRBV5-1 and TRBJ1-2, with 9 bases that match TRBD1. The germline V gene has CDR1 SGHRS and CDR2 YFSETQ. J lost 2 bases, V lost 4 bases, and 9 bases had no gene match. The CDR3 totals 16 residues. The CDR3 spells CASSAGTGIVNYGYTF. In nucleotides, the CDR3 is TGCGCCAGCAGCGCCGGGACAGGGATTGTCAACTATGGCTACACCTTC.

This sequence joins TRBV4-3 and TRBJ1-4, with a possible D match to TRBD1 (5 bases). With 2 bases removed from V and 8 bases from J, the gap between germline ends came to 15 bases. The CDR3 sequence is 15 residues long. Germline V gives CDR1 LGHNA, CDR2 YSLEER. The CDR3 reads CASSQTGVMREKLFF. For the CDR3, the DNA is TGCGCCAGCAGCCAAACAGGAGTAATGAGGGAAAAACTGTTTTTT.

CDR3 sequence (DNA): TGCAGCGTGCAGGGGGCGGGCTTTTTGGAGCAGTTCTTC. Encoded protein: CSVQGAGFLEQFF. J is TRBJ2-1 and V is TRBV29-1, with TRBD1 matching 8 bases. CDR3 length equals 13 residues. V was clipped by 6 bases and J by 10 bases; unmatched bases: 11. Germline V gene data show CDR1 as SQVTM and CDR2 as ANQGSEA.

This clonotype was seen only a few times. The chain links TRBV6-5 to TRBJ2-5; a weak D match, TRBD1 (6 bases). This CDR3 spans 12 amino acids. Trimming took off 7 bases at V and 4 bases at J, with 10 bases between the two ends. CDR1 is MNHEY and CDR2 is SVGAGI in the germline V gene. The CDR3 is CASTGRGETQYF. The CDR3 coding sequence is TGTGCCAGCACCGGCAGGGGAGAGACCCAGTACTTC.

The V and J genes are TRBV7-2 and TRBJ1-2; no reliable D call. V lost 2 bases, J lost 9 bases, and 10 bases lay in between. Germline V gene lookup returns CDR1 SGHTA and CDR2 FQGNSA. The CDR3 is 12 residues long. The CDR3 coding sequence is TGTGCCAGCAGCTTATTGACGGCTAGCTACACCTTC. Protein: CASSLLTASYTF.

This chain joins TRBV7-8 and TRBJ2-3; 7 nucleotides agree with TRBD2. CDR3 length: 14 amino acids. The germline gives CDR1 SGHVS, CDR2 FQNEAQ. V trimming: 5 bases; J trimming: 6 bases; junction bases outside the gene matches: 8. This CDR3 is CASSPREARDTQYF. DNA of the CDR3: TGTGCCAGCAGCCCTCGGGAGGCCAGGGATACGCAGTATTTT.

The rearrangement links TRBV7-6 to TRBJ2-5, with D perhaps TRBD2 (7 bases). Between the trimmed V and J ends, which lost 3 bases and 2 bases, there was a span of 13 bases. CDR1 and CDR2 (germline): SGHVS, FNYEAQ. This CDR3 has 15 residues. As DNA, the CDR3 is TGTGCCAGCAGCTTTGGGGGGGGCTCACAAGAGACCCAGTACTTC. Its protein product is CASSFGGGSQETQYF.

This clonotype was detected only once. This chain links TRBV29-1 with TRBJ1-1; the D is unclear. Trimming removed 4 bases at V and 11 bases at J, with 11 bases between. Germline values: CDR1 SQVTM, CDR2 ANQGSEA. The CDR3 extends over 10 amino acids. The CDR3 here is CSVGTDGAFF. The CDR3 DNA follows: TGCAGCGTTGGGACGGACGGGGCTTTCTTT.

This clonotype was seen once. The chain combines TRBV6-2 or TRBV6-3 with TRBJ1-1; 10 nucleotides match TRBD1. This CDR3 region has 15 residues. Germline V lookup: CDR1 MNHEY, CDR2 SVGEGT. With 7 bases clipped from V and 3 bases from J, the junction kept 8 bases outside the gene matches. CDR3 in amino acids: CASKERGTGDTEAFF. DNA of the CDR3: TGTGCCAGCAAAGAACGGGGGACAGGGGACACTGAAGCTTTCTTT.

V and J are TRBV24-1 and TRBJ2-3; 9 bases fit TRBD2. The junction had 7 bases not matched to a gene; V was cut back by 3 bases and J by 4 bases. This CDR3 spans 16 amino acids. Germline assignment: CDR1 KGHDR and CDR2 SFDVKD. The DNA for the CDR3 is TGTGCCACCAGTGATCCTGGACTAGCGCTCCCAGATACGCAGTATTTT. This codes for CATSDPGLALPDTQYF.

This clonotype was counted once. The V gene is TRBV29-1, the J gene TRBJ2-7; 11 nucleotides agree with TRBD2. The ends lost 6 bases at V and 0 bases at J; junction bases unmatched: 7. Germline CDR1 reads SQVTM; CDR2 reads ANQGSEA. This CDR3 comprises 15 residues. CDR3: CSVLGLAAISYEQYF. The CDR3 region has the DNA TGCAGCGTGCTGGGACTAGCGGCGATCTCCTACGAGCAGTACTTC.

This clonotype showed up many times. This chain joins TRBV20-1 and TRBJ1-5, with D uncertain. The V end was cut by 0 bases, the J end by 3 bases, with 18 bases between. The CDR3 spans 17 residues. Germline assignment: CDR1 DFQATT and CDR2 SNEGSKA (reference sequence). The DNA of the CDR3 is TGCAGTGCTAGAGATGGGCAAGCGGCAGGAGTCAATCAGCCCCAGCATTTT. Its protein product is CSARDGQAAGVNQPQHF.